This TCR beta chain was documented in a study of regulatory T cells in long-lasting Graves disease (dated by TCRdb to the early 2020s). With respect to the entire study: Patients with newly diagnosed Graves' disease had been on antithyroid drugs for under 3 months. A total of roughly 35 samples underwent TCR sequencing: around 13 from persistent and about 20 from newly diagnosed Graves' disease patients. The study was registered as a clinical trial and conducted in China. Peripheral blood TCR sequencing and RNA sequencing compared persistent Graves' disease patients with newly diagnosed Graves' disease patients.

CDR1 and CDR2 (MGHDK, SYGVNS) derive from the germline V gene. The V and J ends are trimmed by 3 bases and 2 bases, leaving 19 bases between them. Its CDR3 holds 17 amino acids, cysteine through phenylalanine. CDR3 DNA is the only sequence kept; it has 51 bases, read in frame from the first base. Receptor amplification or capture employed multiplex PCR. The sequencing machine was an Illumina HiSeq 4000. TCR beta libraries were built with iRepertoire HTBI primers and Arm-PCR amplification of CDR3 regions. Before sequencing, the PCR products underwent gel purification. The paper's data handling went like this. Across samples, about 64 TRBV and 14 TRBJ segments were identified and used for gene usage analysis of CDR3 amino acid clonotypes. COPE and FqMerger were used to merge the filtered high-quality paired reads into contigs. Contigs were aligned with BLAST to IMGT TRBV, TRBD and TRBJ reference genes, and CDR3 was defined per IMGT. Any clonotype with a frequency above 0.1% was classified as a highly expanded clone. Repertoire diversity was measured by Shannon entropy, and V-J evenness by the Gini coefficient. A clonotype found in more than one individual was treated as public. TCRdb reprocessed the public reads (quality trimming at Q25 with fastp, clone calling with MiXCR) and kept in-frame beta chains. A single entry per CDR3 protein holds the most common genes and DNA from its merged rows. The V and J calls shown here were made by TCRdb, not taken from the authors' results. This sample holds a few hundred thousand distinct CDR3 sequences; approximately 12% were observed only once. Of the sample, approximately 17% falls within the top ten clones.

Per the publication, the time point label means: newly diagnosed GD, antithyroid drugs for less than 3 months. For both TCR sequencing and RNA sequencing, RNA was extracted from PBMCs in TRIzol. The diagnosis of Graves' disease was made according to American Thyroid Association guidelines. The patients came from an endocrinology department in Xi'an, China. From each patient, around 8.3 milliliters of peripheral blood was collected into an EDTA anticoagulant tube. Ficoll Paque Plus density gradient separation was used to isolate PBMCs, and no additional T cell sorting was done. An Agilent 2100 Bioanalyzer and agarose gel were used to check RNA quality, and a NanoDrop 2000 was used to measure RNA concentration. Summary of the overall study and its limitations: TRBV28, TRBJ1-2 and TRBJ2-5 were preferentially used in persistent disease, while TRBV20-1 and TRBJ2-1 were favored in newly diagnosed disease. The small sample size was acknowledged by the authors as a limitation that may reduce accuracy. Peripheral blood alone was examined, since thyroid tissue, which constituted the primary lesion, could not be accessed. A larger number of public clonotypes was shared among persistent patients (fewer than 3,000) than among newly diagnosed patients (approximately 1,000). Compared with newly diagnosed patients, patients with persistent Graves' disease had lower TCR Shannon entropy and fewer highly expanded clones, which suggests clonal expansion. Only the TCR beta chain was sequenced and analyzed.

For this clonotype: Its target antigen remains unknown. One base away there is no much larger clone; base qualities are not given.

The data were also submitted as part of a second study, on T cells in Graves' hyperthyroidism and ophthalmopathy. The second publication reports: Graves' hyperthyroidism was defined as stable when no progression to ophthalmopathy occurred over 18 months of follow-up. Hyperthyroidism patients were newly diagnosed, with disease duration under 2 months, and aged 18 to 65 years. Patients with uncontrolled infections, other autoimmune diseases, pregnancy or lactation were excluded. Diagnoses were based on clinical symptoms, serum thyroxine and TRAb, thyroid ultrasound and orbital computed tomography. The TCR CDR3 was subjected to a first round of RT-PCR using the HTBI primer set and the Qiagen OneStep RT-PCR kit. Most expanded thyroid clonotypes (frequency above 0.001) were also found in blood, which suggests that blood repertoires may mirror thyroid immune responses. A 13 V-J signature model separated ophthalmopathy from stable hyperthyroidism, with around 88% sensitivity and 81.08% specificity in cross-validation and 80%/75% in testing. During validation, the model predicted progression to ophthalmopathy a median of roughly 7.1 months ahead of onset, with almost 71% sensitivity and roughly 72% specificity. To identify distinguishing TCR V-J signatures, a discovery cohort of around 100 patients was used, comprising 43 with Graves' ophthalmopathy and around 57 with stable Graves' hyperthyroidism. Prospective prediction of ophthalmopathy was tested in an independent validation cohort consisting of under 20 hyperthyroidism patients and over 15 patients who later progressed to ophthalmopathy. The approximately 90 discovery patients were divided at random into training and test sets in a 7:3 ratio. In several Graves' hyperthyroidism patients, the study also compared T-cell repertoires from thyroid tissue with T-cell repertoires from blood. Following sampling, methimazole starting at 30 mg daily was given to hyperthyroidism patients, and high-dose intravenous methylprednisolone was given to ophthalmopathy patients. Libraries were constructed in a second round of multiplex PCR, after which size selection and purification were performed. Sequencing of the libraries was done on an Illumina HiSeq2000 using paired-end 100 bp reads. Raw data were processed with SOAPnuke, discarding reads with adapters, uncalled bases, mean Phred below 15, or no exact constant-primer or identifier match. High-quality paired reads were merged using COPE v1.2.5, and each unique nucleotide sequence was defined as a clonotype. MiTCR v1.1 was used to align the clonotypes against IMGT TRBV, TRBD and TRBJ reference segments. Only V-J combinations with frequency above 0.0001, covering approximately 99% of repertoires, were analysed. A TCS score was defined as the ratio of F50 (clonal expansion) to E x V (chaos), with BLOSUM62-based TCRdist applied between CDR3 peptides within each V-J. Welch's t-statistics and random forest reduced several hundred V-J features to about 12, which were used in a naive Bayes classifier (R e1071). No statistical method was used to fix the sample size in advance, and group allocation was not hidden from the investigators. According to the paper, TCR Vbeta CDR3 sequencing was carried out on 135 peripheral blood samples, which came from fewer than 50 ophthalmopathy, approximately 78 hyperthyroidism and approximately 17 progressor patients.

In this chain, TRBV25-1 is recombined with TRBJ1-2; a tentative D call is TRBD1 (6 bases match). This specimen consisted of peripheral blood mononuclear cells (PBMCs), obtained at new diagnosis, from a patient treated with antithyroid drugs. This sequence was found in a woman in her late teens or twenties with Graves disease. Donor details come from another sample of the same person, matched by shared clones. This receptor has the CDR3 CASSDLRFTGQNYGYTF. The bases read TGTGCCAGCAGTGATCTCCGTTTTACAGGGCAAAACTATGGCTACACCTTC.